A selection of T cell receptor beta chains follows, all from one sample in a study of shared clonotypes between healthy human individuals. The repertoire was sequenced with immunoSEQ multiplex PCR; TCRdb's copy has only in-frame clones and lacks some. The sample includes under 750,000 clones, 55% to 75% of them seen just once. Sequencing was performed on memory CD4+ T cells sorted from blood. These receptor sequences come from a woman aged 25 to 45 in good health. Each CDR3 is given without its conserved first and last residue. Rows may omit the clone size; those that give it use once, few, many or a size class.

j_gene	abundance	v_gene	CDR3aa
TRBJ1-2	.	TRBV19	ASSIRQFSDGYT
TRBJ2-7	few	TRBV28	AIGGSLDEQY
TRBJ2-7	.	TRBV19	ASSKRGTSGSLLSYEQY
TRBJ1-2	few	TRBV6-1	ASSERGQGRSGYT
TRBJ1-2	.	TRBV2	ASSENAGAVSYT
TRBJ2-1	.	TRBV5-1	ASSSGGINEQF
TRBJ1-2	few	TRBV27	ASSRGTSGGYGYT
TRBJ1-4	.	TRBV5-1	ASSLGQENEKLF
TRBJ2-6	once	TRBV19	ASSTGFSGANVLT
TRBJ1-3	.	TRBV6-5	ASSGTGLFGNTIY
TRBJ1-1	.	TRBV7-9	ASSLVIGNTEAF
TRBJ2-5	.	TRBV5-1	ASSPGSGSAGQETQY
TRBJ2-2	.	TRBV28	ASMGASGRSIGELF
TRBJ2-2	.	TRBV2	ASSESNGNTGELF
TRBJ2-7	.	TRBV10-3	AIRIRQESYEQY
TRBJ1-1	.	TRBV21-1	ASSQKRDTEAF
TRBJ1-1	.	TRBV5-1	ASSTHPRQNTEAF
TRBJ2-2	.	TRBV18	ASSPLPRSTGELF
TRBJ2-2	.	TRBV6-4	ASSDRPGNTGELF
TRBJ2-7	.	TRBV4-1	ASSQVSGTGAYEQY
TRBJ1-5	.	TRBV2	ASSENSGDQPQH
TRBJ2-1	.	TRBV29-1	SVSVGGGFYNEQF
TRBJ1-2	.	TRBV21-1	ASSKWGADEDGYT
TRBJ2-2	.	TRBV5-4	ASSSIRGGPTGELF
TRBJ2-1	.	TRBV6-5	ASRPLGGGNEQF
TRBJ2-2	.	TRBV27	ASSLRPAVAGTGELF
TRBJ2-2	.	TRBV6-4	ASSDVGNTGELF
TRBJ2-2	.	TRBV7-2	ASSLRGLNTGELF
TRBJ2-7	.	TRBV11-2	ASSLVGTNYEQY
TRBJ1-5	.	TRBV18	ASSPDRAQPQH
TRBJ1-4	.	TRBV6-1	ASRLNEKLF
TRBJ1-1	.	TRBV7-2	ASSQGQGTEAF
TRBJ1-1	.	TRBV6-1	ASSTQGNTEAF
TRBJ2-5	few	TRBV5-1	ASSLQGLETQY
TRBJ2-7	many	TRBV6-1	ASSEQGASSYEQY
TRBJ2-6	.	TRBV4-1	ATGTGVTNVLT